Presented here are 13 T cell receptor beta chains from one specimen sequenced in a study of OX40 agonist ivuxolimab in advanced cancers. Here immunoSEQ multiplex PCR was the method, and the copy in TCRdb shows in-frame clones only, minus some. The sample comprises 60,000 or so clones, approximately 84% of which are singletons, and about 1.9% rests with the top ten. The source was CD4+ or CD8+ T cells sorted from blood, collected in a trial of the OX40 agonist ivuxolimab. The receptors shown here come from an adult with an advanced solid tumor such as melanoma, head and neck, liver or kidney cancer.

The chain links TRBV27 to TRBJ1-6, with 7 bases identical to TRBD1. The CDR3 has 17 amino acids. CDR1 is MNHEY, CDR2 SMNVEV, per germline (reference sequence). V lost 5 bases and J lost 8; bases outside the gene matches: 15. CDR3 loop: CASSRSYDRVKDSPLHF. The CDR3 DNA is TGTGCCAGCAGTCGATCCTACGACAGGGTCAAAGATTCACCCCTCCACTTT.

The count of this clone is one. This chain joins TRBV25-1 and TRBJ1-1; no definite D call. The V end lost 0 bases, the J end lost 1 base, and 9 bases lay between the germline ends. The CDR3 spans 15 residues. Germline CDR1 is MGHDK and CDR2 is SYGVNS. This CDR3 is CASSEYSAQNTEAFF. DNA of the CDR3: TGTGCCAGCAGTGAATATTCAGCCCAGAACACTGAAGCTTTCTTT.

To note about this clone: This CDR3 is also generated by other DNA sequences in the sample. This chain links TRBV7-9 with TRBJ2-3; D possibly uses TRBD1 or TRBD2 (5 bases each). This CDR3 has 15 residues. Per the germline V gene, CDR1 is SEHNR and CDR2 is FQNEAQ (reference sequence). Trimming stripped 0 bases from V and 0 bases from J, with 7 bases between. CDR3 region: CASSLAGPSTDTQYF. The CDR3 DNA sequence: TGTGCCAGCAGCTTAGCGGGACCTAGCACAGATACGCAGTATTTT.

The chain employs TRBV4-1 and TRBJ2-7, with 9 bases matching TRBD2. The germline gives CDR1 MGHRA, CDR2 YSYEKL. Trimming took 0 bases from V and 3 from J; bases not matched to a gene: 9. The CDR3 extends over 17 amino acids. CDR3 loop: CASSQDPSTSGIYEQYF. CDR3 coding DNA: TGCGCCAGCAGCCAAGATCCGTCGACTAGCGGAATCTACGAGCAGTACTTC.

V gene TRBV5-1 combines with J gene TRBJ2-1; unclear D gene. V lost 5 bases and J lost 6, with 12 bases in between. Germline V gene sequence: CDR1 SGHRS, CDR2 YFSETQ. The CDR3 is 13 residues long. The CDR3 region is CASRGSPFNEQFF. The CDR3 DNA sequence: TGCGCCAGCAGGGGTAGCCCCTTCAATGAGCAGTTCTTC.

CDR3 region: CASSWGQWETQYF. The CDR3 DNA sequence: TGTGCCAGCAGTTGGGGTCAATGGGAGACCCAGTACTTC. J is TRBJ2-5 and V is TRBV2; D remains ambiguous. The CDR3 length is 13 residues. V was cut by 5 bases and J by 5 bases, with 12 bases left in between. Germline CDR1 is SNHLY and CDR2 is FYNNEI. Filled out from reference TRBV2 and TRBJ2-5, the complete variable domain reads EPEVTQTPSHQVTQMGQEVILRCVPISNHLYFYWYRQILGQKVEFLVSFYNNEISEKSEIFDDQFSVERPDGSNFTLKIRSTKLEDSAMYFCASSWGQWETQYFGPGTRLLVL.

Here the CDR3 DNA reads TGTGCCAGCAGCCGCACAGGGGACAGCAATCAGCCCCAGCATTTT. This gives the protein CASSRTGDSNQPQHF. The genes are TRBV6-6 and TRBJ1-5; 7 bases map to TRBD1. After removal of 6 bases from V and 1 base from J, the junction contained 6 bases not matched to a gene. The germline V gene encodes CDR1 MNHNY and CDR2 SVGAGI (reference sequence). This CDR3 is built from 15 residues.

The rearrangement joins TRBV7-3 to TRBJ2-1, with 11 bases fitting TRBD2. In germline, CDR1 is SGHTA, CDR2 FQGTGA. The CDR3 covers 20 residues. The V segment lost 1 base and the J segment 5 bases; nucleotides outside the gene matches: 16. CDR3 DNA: TGTGCCAGCAGCTTAAAGCCCTTTCTTTTTGGGACTAGCGGTAACAATGAGCAGTTCTTC. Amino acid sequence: CASSLKPFLFGTSGNNEQFF. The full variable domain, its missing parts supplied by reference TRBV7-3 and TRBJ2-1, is GAGVSQTPSNKVTEKGKYVELRCDPISGHTALYWYRQSLGQGPEFLIYFQGTGAADDSGLPNDRFFAVRPEGSVSTLKIQRTERGDSAVYLCASSLKPFLFGTSGNNEQFFGPGTRLTVL.

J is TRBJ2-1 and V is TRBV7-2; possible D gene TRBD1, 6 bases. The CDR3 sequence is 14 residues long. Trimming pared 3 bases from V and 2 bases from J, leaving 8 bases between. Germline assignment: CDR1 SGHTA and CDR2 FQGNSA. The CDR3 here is CASSLQGPYNEQFF. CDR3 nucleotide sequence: TGTGCCAGCAGCTTGCAGGGGCCCTACAATGAGCAGTTCTTC.

CDR3 residues: CASSLNIATDTQYF. DNA for the CDR3: TGTGCCAGCAGCCTCAACATAGCCACAGATACGCAGTATTTT. The chain joins TRBV11-2 to TRBJ2-3; D uncertain. The CDR3 runs 14 residues. Germline V gives CDR1 SGHAT, CDR2 FQNNGV. Deletions cut 5 bases from V and 2 bases from J, with 11 bases between.

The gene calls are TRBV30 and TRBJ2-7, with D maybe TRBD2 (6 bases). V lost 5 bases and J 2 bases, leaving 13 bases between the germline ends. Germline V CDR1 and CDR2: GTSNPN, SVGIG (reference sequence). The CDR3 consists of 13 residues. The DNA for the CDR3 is TGTGCCTGGGATTACGGGAGAACCTACGAGCAGTACTTC. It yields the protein CAWDYGRTYEQYF.

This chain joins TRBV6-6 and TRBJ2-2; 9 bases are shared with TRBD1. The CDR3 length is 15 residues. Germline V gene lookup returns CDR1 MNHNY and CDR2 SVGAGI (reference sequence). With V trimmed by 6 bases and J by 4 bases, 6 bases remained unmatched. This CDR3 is CASSTGQGSTGELFF. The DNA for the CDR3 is TGTGCCAGCAGCACGGGACAGGGTAGCACCGGGGAGCTGTTTTTT.

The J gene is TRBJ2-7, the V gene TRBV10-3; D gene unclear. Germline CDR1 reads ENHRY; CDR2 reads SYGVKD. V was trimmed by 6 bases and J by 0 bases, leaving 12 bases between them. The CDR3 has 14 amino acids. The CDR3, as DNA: TGTGCCATCAGAGGCCTTCCGGGCTCCTACGAGCAGTACTTC. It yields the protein CAIRGLPGSYEQYF.